The text below deals with one T cell receptor beta chain. Its antigen is unidentified. This specimen comes from a study of CXCR3-negative and CXCR3-positive naive CD8 T cells. The authors gated naive CD8+ T cells as CD45RO-CCR7+CD27+CD95-. UMI-labeled TRB cDNA libraries were prepared by 5' RACE. TCRdb reprocessed the 5' RACE reads and keeps a single row for each CDR3 protein, giving no DNA. The sample data list about 130,000 distinct CDR3 sequences. The CDR3 sequence is 16 residues long. Germline CDR1 and CDR2: SGHTA and FQGTGA. Study results and caveats: The TRBV-TRBJ usage of naive CXCR3-negative and CXCR3-positive cells was similar, but that of memory cells differed. The majority of assays used fresh PBMCs, and CXCR3 expression partially decreased after cryopreservation. CXCR3-positive naive cells carried more hydrophobic TRB CDR3s than CXCR3-negative naive cells did.

The sequencing input was naive CXCR3- CD8+ T cells from blood. Subset of the sample: CD45RO-CCR7+CD27+CD95- naive CD8+ T cells lacking CXCR3 (TNR3-). The chain joins TRBV7-3 to TRBJ2-2; TCRdb calls TRBD2, which cannot be checked without DNA. The sequence came from a human donor in good health. Some clones in this sample may be carry-over from other donors' samples. CDR3 amino acids: CASSFASGGQIGELFF.